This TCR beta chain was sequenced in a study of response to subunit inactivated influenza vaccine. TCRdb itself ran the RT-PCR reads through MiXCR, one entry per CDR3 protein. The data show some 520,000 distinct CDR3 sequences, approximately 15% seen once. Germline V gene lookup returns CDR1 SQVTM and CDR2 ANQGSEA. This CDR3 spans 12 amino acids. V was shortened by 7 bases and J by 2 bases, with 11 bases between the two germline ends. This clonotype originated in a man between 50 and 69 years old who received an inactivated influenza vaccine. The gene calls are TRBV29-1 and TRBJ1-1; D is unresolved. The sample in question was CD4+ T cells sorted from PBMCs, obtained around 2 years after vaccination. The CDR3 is CSAKQLNTEAFF. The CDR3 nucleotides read TGCAGCGCGAAACAGCTTAACACTGAAGCTTTCTTT.